The next 27 T cell receptor beta chains were all read from a single sample in a study of cytomegalovirus exposure and HLA in healthy donors. The PCR had 60 Vbeta and 13 Jbeta primers. Sequenced by immunoSEQ multiplex PCR; TCRdb stores in-frame clones only, minus some. The data show about 130,000 clones, with approximately 82% seen just once and over 15% held by the top ten. The sequenced sample was PBMCs. These receptors were collected from a man between 18 and 29 years old in good health and CMV-seropositive.

The gene calls are TRBV6-4 and TRBJ2-3; 16 nucleotides match TRBD2. CDR1 is MRHNA, CDR2 SNTAGT, per germline. CDR3 length: 18 amino acids. V gave up 4 bases and J gave up 1 base; unmatched junction bases: 5. The CDR3 sequence: CASSGGTSGGAGTDTQYF. CDR3 sequence (DNA): TGTGCCAGCAGTGGCGGGACTAGCGGGGGGGCTGGCACAGATACGCAGTATTTT.

The chain joins TRBV18 to TRBJ2-3, with D possibly being TRBD2 (6 bases). This CDR3 comprises 15 residues. Trimming pared 1 base from V and 0 bases from J, leaving 8 bases between. Germline CDR1 and CDR2: KGHSH and LQKENI. CDR3 in DNA: TGTGCCAGCTCACCACGCGGGGCAAGCACAGATACGCAGTATTTT. Amino acids: CASSPRGASTDTQYF.

The rearrangement uses TRBV9 and TRBJ2-7; D might be TRBD2 (7 bases). The CDR3 is 15 amino acids. From germline, CDR1 is SGDLS and CDR2 YYNGEE. V was shortened by 3 bases and J by 5 bases, with 18 bases between the two germline ends. CDR3 in DNA: TGTGCCAGCAGCGACCCCGGGGGGCCTAACGACGAGCAGTACTTC. It encodes CASSDPGGPNDEQYF. The variable domain in full, completed from reference TRBV9 and TRBJ2-7, reads DSGVTQTPKHLITATGQRVTLRCSPRSGDLSVYWYQQSLDQGLQFLIQYYNGEERAKGNILERFSAQQFPDLHSELNLSSLELGDSALYFCASSDPGGPNDEQYFGPGTRLTVT.

The V and J genes are TRBV27 and TRBJ1-1, with D possibly matching TRBD1 (5 bases). Trimming took off 4 bases at V and 4 bases at J, with 16 bases between the two ends. CDR1 is MNHEY, CDR2 SMNVEV, per germline (reference sequence). The CDR3 has 15 residues. The CDR3 reads CASSSPLGGGTEAFF. DNA for the CDR3: TGTGCCAGCAGTTCACCCCTGGGCGGGGGCACTGAAGCTTTCTTT.

CDR3 residues: CSVVGDGYTF. CDR3 nucleotide sequence: TGCAGCGTTGTAGGGGATGGCTACACCTTC. This chain joins TRBV29-1 and TRBJ1-2; TRBD1 is a possible D gene (5 bases). The CDR3 has 10 amino acids. Germline CDR1 SQVTM, CDR2 ANQGSEA. The V gene lost 4 bases and the J gene lost 6 bases, with 6 bases spanning the gap.

The chain couples TRBV18 to TRBJ1-1; D not resolved. The ends were cut back, 2 bases at V and 1 base at J, with 11 bases in the middle. The germline CDR1 and CDR2 sequences are KGHSH and LQKENI. The CDR3 is 15 residues long. CDR3 residues: CASSPRAGSNTEAFF. DNA of the CDR3: TGTGCCAGCTCACCAAGAGCGGGGTCGAACACTGAAGCTTTCTTT.

The chain employs TRBV6-1 and TRBJ1-2; 7 nucleotides line up with TRBD1. The germline CDR1 and CDR2 sequences are MNHNS and SASEGT. The CDR3 covers 16 residues. V lost 1 base to trimming and J lost 6 bases; unmatched junction nucleotides: 11. CDR3 region: CASSEVGDRVIDGYTF. The CDR3 DNA reads TGTGCCAGCAGTGAAGTAGGAGACAGGGTCATTGATGGCTACACCTTC.

V and J are TRBV4-1 and TRBJ2-7; the D gene is possibly TRBD1 (5 bases). Germline lookup yields CDR1 MGHRA and CDR2 YSYEKL. CDR3 length: 15 residues. Trimming took off 5 bases at V and 2 bases at J, with 16 bases between the two ends. In DNA, the CDR3 is TGCGCCAGCAGCTCCCCGGACCAGGGCGCCTACGAGCAGTACTTC. As protein: CASSSPDQGAYEQYF.

This clone was picked up a small number of times. The chain combines TRBV18 with TRBJ1-6, with D maybe TRBD1 (6 bases). This CDR3 comprises 16 residues. V dropped 0 bases and J dropped 7 bases, with 13 bases sitting between them. The V gene's germline CDR1 is KGHSH and CDR2 LQKENI. This CDR3 reads CASSPPLQGGNSPLHF. The CDR3 DNA follows: TGTGCCAGCTCACCACCCTTACAGGGTGGAAATTCACCCCTCCACTTT.

There are a few counts of this clone. The V call is TRBV29-1, the J call TRBJ1-1, with D possibly being TRBD1 (5 bases). The germline V gene has CDR1 SQVTM and CDR2 ANQGSEA. The V end lost 3 bases, the J end lost 4 bases, and 12 bases lay between the germline ends. The CDR3 has 13 amino acids. The CDR3 region is CSVDLSGGTEAFF. The CDR3 DNA sequence: TGCAGCGTTGACCTATCCGGGGGCACTGAAGCTTTCTTT.

V gene TRBV12-5 combines with J gene TRBJ2-4; 7 bases agree with TRBD1. CDR1 is LGHNT and CDR2 is FRNRAP in the germline V gene. With 8 bases clipped from V and 1 base from J, the junction kept 11 bases outside the gene matches. This CDR3 has 16 amino acids. CDR3 sequence: CASMGTDTRAKNIQYF. In nucleotides, the CDR3 is TGTGCTAGTATGGGGACAGACACGCGGGCCAAAAACATTCAGTACTTC. Variable domain in full (rest from reference TRBV12-5 and TRBJ2-4): DARVTQTPRHKVTEMGQEVTMRCQPILGHNTVFWYRQTMMQGLELLAYFRNRAPLDDSGMPKDRFSAEMPDATLATLKIQPSEPRDSAVYFCASMGTDTRAKNIQYFGAGTRLSVL.

The genes are TRBV5-1 and TRBJ1-1; D remains unclear. Germline CDR1 and CDR2: SGHRS and YFSETQ. This CDR3 contains 13 residues. The V gene lost 5 bases and the J gene lost 5 bases, with 13 bases spanning the gap. The CDR3 region has the DNA TGCGCCAGCAGGGCAGGCCCTGAAACTGAAGCTTTCTTT. Translating gives CASRAGPETEAFF.

CDR3 loop: CASSLVGGEDNEQFF. The CDR3 DNA reads as TGTGCCAGCAGCTTGGTTGGAGGGGAGGACAATGAGCAGTTCTTC. The rearrangement uses TRBV5-8 and TRBJ2-1; D might be TRBD2 (6 bases). Germline loops: CDR1 SGHTS, CDR2 YDEGEE. Trimming took off 0 bases at V and 5 bases at J, with 12 bases between the two ends. The length of the CDR3 is 15 residues. The variable domain in full, with the rest retrieved from reference TRBV5-8 and TRBJ2-1, is EAGVTQSPTHLIKTRGQQATLRCSPISGHTSVYWYQQALGLGLQFLLWYDEGEERNRGNFPPRFSGRQFPNYSSELNVNALELEDSALYLCASSLVGGEDNEQFFGPGTRLTVL.

The chain links TRBV30 to TRBJ1-1; 8 bases line up with TRBD1. J lost 3 bases, V lost 2 bases, and 2 bases had no gene match. CDR3 size: 13 residues. The germline gives CDR1 GTSNPN, CDR2 SVGIG (reference sequence). CDR3 sequence reads: CAWSTGGDTEAFF. The CDR3 bases are TGTGCCTGGAGTACAGGGGGGGACACTGAAGCTTTCTTT.

The rearrangement uses TRBV19 and TRBJ2-2; D call uncertain. Germline assignment: CDR1 LNHDA and CDR2 SQIVND (reference sequence). This CDR3 has 15 amino acids. The germline V and J ends were trimmed by 3 bases and 4 bases, with 12 bases remaining between them. CDR3 coding DNA: TGTGCCAGTAGTATCCACAGTTCCGCCACCGGGGAGCTGTTTTTT. As protein: CASSIHSSATGELFF.

The V call is TRBV19, the J call TRBJ2-7; D gene unclear. Germline V gene data show CDR1 as LNHDA and CDR2 as SQIVND (reference sequence). V was trimmed by 9 bases and J by 3 bases, leaving 9 bases between them. This CDR3 is built from 11 residues. In DNA, the CDR3 is TGTGCCAGCGGATGGAGCTACGAGCAGTACTTC. Protein: CASGWSYEQYF.

This chain links TRBV10-3 with TRBJ2-5, with D maybe TRBD2 (7 bases). Deletions cut 3 bases from V and 2 bases from J, with 13 bases between. The CDR3 sequence is 15 residues long. Germline lookup yields CDR1 ENHRY and CDR2 SYGVKD. CDR3 loop: CAISEEGGGQETQYF. The CDR3 DNA follows: TGTGCCATCAGTGAAGAGGGGGGGGGTCAAGAGACCCAGTACTTC.

V gene TRBV29-1 combines with J gene TRBJ1-1; D might be TRBD1 (5 bases). The CDR3 extends over 17 amino acids. Germline V gene data show CDR1 as SQVTM and CDR2 as ANQGSEA. V was cut by 4 bases and J by 0 bases, with 21 bases left in between. The CDR3 DNA follows: TGCAGCGTTGCTCCCCTTCTCGGTACAGGAGTGAACACTGAAGCTTTCTTT. It specifies CSVAPLLGTGVNTEAFF.

The chain joins TRBV27 to TRBJ1-1, with D perhaps matching TRBD1 (5 bases). CDR3 length: 15 amino acids. Germline V CDR1 and CDR2: MNHEY, SMNVEV (reference sequence). V was trimmed by 0 bases and J by 1 base, leaving 9 bases between them. DNA for the CDR3: TGTGCCAGCAGTTTATCGCCAGGGTGGAACACTGAAGCTTTCTTT. Encoded protein: CASSLSPGWNTEAFF.

This sequence joins TRBV5-6 and TRBJ1-5, with TRBD1 matching 10 bases. CDR3 length: 16 amino acids. Trimming at V came to 2 bases and at J to 3 bases, leaving 5 bases not matched to a gene. The V gene's germline CDR1 is SGHDT and CDR2 YYEEEE. CDR3 loop: CASSLSGTGVNQPQHF. The CDR3 DNA reads as TGTGCCAGCAGCTTATCCGGGACAGGGGTCAATCAGCCCCAGCATTTT.

The genes are TRBV5-8 and TRBJ1-1; D not resolved. V was clipped by 5 bases and J by 5 bases, with 13 bases between them. Germline lookup yields CDR1 SGHTS and CDR2 YDEGEE. CDR3 length equals 13 residues. Here the CDR3 reads CASRLGQVTEAFF. The CDR3 DNA is TGTGCCAGCAGGCTTGGGCAAGTAACTGAAGCTTTCTTT. Using reference TRBV5-8 and TRBJ1-1 for the parts outside the CDR3, the full variable domain is EAGVTQSPTHLIKTRGQQATLRCSPISGHTSVYWYQQALGLGLQFLLWYDEGEERNRGNFPPRFSGRQFPNYSSELNVNALELEDSALYLCASRLGQVTEAFFGQGTRLTVV.

A few counts support this clone. CDR3 coding DNA: TGTGCCAGCAGCCCGGGGACAGGGGCCTACGAGCAGTACTTC. Its protein is CASSPGTGAYEQYF. The chain couples TRBV5-6 to TRBJ2-7, with TRBD1 matching over 10 bases. Germline-derived CDR1 and CDR2 are SGHDT and YYEEEE. The V gene end was trimmed by 4 bases and the J gene end by 2 bases; junction bases not matched to a gene: 3. The CDR3 has 14 amino acids.

The gene calls are TRBV9 and TRBJ2-3; weak D call: TRBD2 (5 bases). This CDR3 has 17 amino acids. CDR1 and CDR2 (germline): SGDLS, YYNGEE. Trimming removed 3 bases from V and 3 bases from J, with 20 bases in between. The CDR3 reads CASSAGSGPTGTDTQYF. CDR3 nucleotide sequence: TGTGCCAGCAGCGCAGGTAGTGGGCCCACGGGGACAGATACGCAGTATTTT.

The V gene is TRBV19, the J gene TRBJ1-1, with no clear D. The CDR3 runs 21 residues. Trimming cost V 2 bases and J 3 bases, with 31 bases left between them. Germline CDR1 reads LNHDA; CDR2 reads SQIVND (reference sequence). For the CDR3, the DNA is TGTGCCAGTAGTATATTTGGGCCCGAAAACCCTGGTTTGGGTAGGTACACTGAAGCTTTCTTT. Encoded protein: CASSIFGPENPGLGRYTEAFF.

The gene calls are TRBV13 and TRBJ1-1; TRBD1 aligns across 7 bases. V shed 5 bases and J 6 bases; nucleotides not matched to a gene: 6. This CDR3 region has 13 residues. Germline V gives CDR1 PRHDT, CDR2 FYEKMQ (reference sequence). The CDR3 is CASSPQGTAEAFF. The CDR3 bases are TGTGCCAGCAGCCCACAGGGGACTGCTGAAGCTTTCTTT.

This clone was counted a single time. The chain has TRBV5-1 and TRBJ1-1; weak D call: TRBD1 (6 bases). The CDR3 runs to 13 residues. Germline CDR1 is SGHRS and CDR2 is YFSETQ. V was shortened by 2 bases and J by 3 bases, with 8 bases between the two germline ends. The CDR3 DNA follows: TGCGCCAGCAGCTTCACAGGGTACACTGAAGCTTTCTTT. It encodes CASSFTGYTEAFF.

This clone is a singleton in its sample. J is TRBJ1-5 and V is TRBV6-5; 7 nucleotides line up with TRBD1. The length of the CDR3 is 15 residues. Germline loops: CDR1 MNHEY, CDR2 SVGAGI. The ends lost 5 bases at V and 4 bases at J; junction bases unmatched: 8. DNA of the CDR3: TGTGCCAGCAGTCCCGGGACAGCAAAAAATCAGCCCCAGCATTTT. Translated: CASSPGTAKNQPQHF.